These 13 T cell receptor beta chains were all obtained from the same sample, sequenced in a study of blood T cell repertoires in COVID-19. Sequencing was performed with immunoSEQ multiplex PCR; in TCRdb, only in-frame clones are kept and a portion is missing. The table records 200,000 or so clones, roughly 84% of them present only once. The sample was peripheral blood. The receptors here all came from a woman aged 60-70 years who had recovered from COVID-19.

The chain employs TRBV9 and TRBJ2-7, with 9 bases aligning to TRBD2. This CDR3 contains 16 residues. Germline values: CDR1 SGDLS, CDR2 YYNGEE. The J segment lost 7 bases and the V segment lost 6 bases, leaving 17 bases of the junction unmatched. The CDR3 nucleotides read TGTGCCAGCACCCCAGGGGGTCTAGCGGGGACCTGGGAGCAGTACTTC. Its translation is CASTPGGLAGTWEQYF.

This clone came up once. This chain uses TRBV11-2 with TRBJ2-5; no firm D call. V was trimmed by 4 bases and J by 1 base, leaving 10 bases between them. Germline lookup yields CDR1 SGHAT and CDR2 FQNNGV. The CDR3 runs to 14 residues. CDR3 nucleotides: TGTGCCAGCAGCTCCCCCACGGGCCAAGAGACCCAGTACTTC. Protein product: CASSSPTGQETQYF.

The genes are TRBV9 and TRBJ1-4, with 7 bases fitting TRBD1. The ends lost 4 bases at V and 2 bases at J; junction bases unmatched: 5. The CDR3 is made up of 15 amino acids. Germline values: CDR1 SGDLS, CDR2 YYNGEE. CDR3 amino acids: CASSRQGLTNEKLFF. The CDR3 region has the DNA TGTGCCAGCAGCCGACAGGGTTTGACTAATGAAAAACTGTTTTTT.

The chain employs TRBV18 and TRBJ1-2; D is possibly TRBD1 (6 bases). Germline V gives CDR1 KGHSH, CDR2 LQKENI. Trimming shortened V by 8 bases and J by 0 bases, and 19 bases separated the two germline ends. This CDR3 has 16 residues. The CDR3 reads CASGRDTRASNYGYTF. In DNA, the CDR3 is TGTGCCAGCGGCCGGGACACCCGGGCCTCTAACTATGGCTACACCTTC.

The chain is built from TRBV18 and TRBJ1-5, with a weak D call TRBD1 (5 bases). This CDR3 region has 14 residues. The V gene's germline CDR1 is KGHSH and CDR2 LQKENI. The V gene lost 5 bases and the J gene lost 2 bases, with 10 bases spanning the gap. CDR3: CASSFDRGNQPQHF. For the CDR3, the DNA is TGTGCCAGCTCATTCGACAGAGGCAATCAGCCCCAGCATTTT.

A word on this clone: The DNA is left out, because the CDR3 cannot be placed on it with certainty; the CDR3 is given as TCRdb lists it. This chain connects TRBV2 to TRBJ1-2; TRBD1, as called in the table, went unchecked against the DNA. The CDR3 is made up of 12 amino acids, end residues included. Germline V CDR1 and CDR2: SNHLY, FYNNEI. The CDR3 loop reads CASILGTSGYTF.

This clone was recorded only once. The chain joins TRBV10-3 to TRBJ2-1; TRBD1 aligns across 8 bases. This CDR3 spans 13 amino acids. The trim removed 8 bases at V and 9 bases at J, leaving 9 bases unmatched. The V gene's germline CDR1 is ENHRY and CDR2 SYGVKD. CDR3 sequence: CAIQGAGEGEQFF. CDR3 sequence (DNA): TGTGCCATCCAGGGGGCAGGAGAGGGTGAGCAGTTCTTC.

This clone was detected a few times. The chain has TRBV5-6 and TRBJ2-7; 9 bases match TRBD2. With V trimmed by 0 bases and J by 2 bases, 3 bases remained unmatched. CDR1 and CDR2 from the germline V gene are SGHDT and YYEEEE. CDR3 length equals 15 residues. In nucleotides, the CDR3 is TGTGCCAGCAGCTTGGTAGGCGGGGGGGCCTACGAGCAGTACTTC. This translates into CASSLVGGGAYEQYF.

This chain uses TRBV7-2 with TRBJ1-2, with 7 bases matching TRBD1. The CDR3 extends over 15 amino acids. The germline gives CDR1 SGHTA, CDR2 FQGNSA. V lost 1 base to trimming and J lost 7 bases; unmatched junction nucleotides: 9. The DNA of the CDR3 is TGTGCCAGCAGCTTAGAGGGCAGGGGGATGGGTGGCTACACCTTC. It encodes CASSLEGRGMGGYTF.

The chain carries TRBV30 and TRBJ1-3; D might be TRBD1 (5 bases). The CDR3 is 14 amino acids. Germline-derived CDR1 and CDR2 are GTSNPN and SVGIG (reference sequence). V lost 0 bases to trimming and J lost 3 bases, with 9 bases between them. Here the CDR3 DNA reads TGTGCCTGGAGTGTACGGGGGGGTGGAAACACCATATATTTT. Translation: CAWSVRGGGNTIYF.

This clone was counted a single time. CDR3 residues: CASSIGRTNYGYTF. CDR3 nucleotides: TGTGCCAGTAGTATTGGCAGGACTAACTATGGCTACACCTTC. This chain links TRBV19 with TRBJ1-2, with no clear D. Germline V gene sequence: CDR1 LNHDA, CDR2 SQIVND (reference sequence). The CDR3 totals 14 residues. Trimming removed 3 bases from V and 0 bases from J, with 8 bases in between.

The V call is TRBV13, the J call TRBJ1-2; 7 bases align to TRBD1. CDR1 and CDR2 from the germline V gene are PRHDT and FYEKMQ (reference sequence). Losses at the gene ends were 6 bases for V and 4 bases for J; bases not matched to a gene: 5. There are 13 residues in the CDR3. Written as DNA, the CDR3 is TGTGCCAGCAGTCTAGACAGGGCCTATGGCTACACCTTC. Amino acid sequence: CASSLDRAYGYTF.

For the CDR3, the DNA is TGTGCCAGCAGCGGGGGACAGGCTACCACCGGGGAGCTGTTTTTT. Amino acids: CASSGGQATTGELFF. This sequence joins TRBV5-4 and TRBJ2-2, with 8 nucleotides matching TRBD1. With 4 bases clipped from V and 4 bases from J, the junction kept 6 bases outside the gene matches. From germline, CDR1 is SGHNT and CDR2 YYREEE (reference sequence). The CDR3 runs to 15 residues.